Included here is one TCR beta chain sequence, with context. The data originate from a study of blood T cell repertoires in COVID-19. Overall study: Acute and convalescent COVID-19 specimens originated in the United States, Italy and Spain. T cells, B-cell-depleted T cells, or PBMCs supplied cDNA or gDNA.

Produced via immunoSEQ multiplex PCR; TCRdb's table is partial and in-frame only. The repertoire includes more than 85,000 clones, around 88% of them detected once, and 2.1% sits in the top ten. V was clipped by 2 bases and J by 0 bases, with 10 bases between them. CDR1 SQVTM and CDR2 ANQGSEA come from the germline V gene. The CDR3 sequence is 14 residues long. Sequencing input: peripheral blood. The chain is built from TRBV29-1 and TRBJ1-1, with D perhaps TRBD1 (6 bases). This receptor was taken from a man in his forties or fifties with COVID-19, enrolled during active disease. This CDR3 reads CSVEYAGVNTEAFF. The DNA of the CDR3 is TGCAGCGTTGAATATGCAGGGGTGAACACTGAAGCTTTCTTT. Together with reference TRBV29-1 and TRBJ1-1, the CDR3 gives the full variable domain: SAVISQKPSRDICQRGTSLTIQCQVDSQVTMMFWYRQQPGQSLTLIATANQGSEATYESGFVIDKFPISRPNLTFSTLTVSNMSPEDSSIYLCSVEYAGVNTEAFFGQGTRLTVV.